The rows below give T cell receptor beta chains drawn from one sample of a study of human T cells and chemical hapten exposure. A single record per CDR3 protein comes from TCRdb applying MiXCR to the RACE reads. The table has tens of thousands of distinct CDR3 sequences, about 10% seen once. The sample was whole blood, taken in connection with sensitization to the hapten diphenylcyclopropenone (DPC). The receptors stem from a woman aged 50 to 60 with alopecia areata. Some clones in this sample may be carry-over from other donors' samples. The CDR3 runs from the conserved cysteine through the conserved F or W. The order of the fields is CDR3 length, J gene, V gene, CDR3 protein.

14 TRBJ2-7 TRBV7-2 CASSLEGLLYEQYF
12 TRBJ2-7 TRBV2 CASSALIYEQYF
13 TRBJ2-1 TRBV7-2 CASSLTTGVEQFF
15 TRBJ2-3 TRBV2 CASSRDRVNADTQYF
12 TRBJ2-1 TRBV28 CASSFFGNEQFF
13 TRBJ2-5 TRBV27 CASSFGFGETQYF
16 TRBJ1-6 TRBV3-2 CASSQVGNRGNSPLHF
14 TRBJ1-1 TRBV4-1 CASSQVGRPAEAFF
15 TRBJ1-2 TRBV20-1 CSARARADANYGYTF
11 TRBJ2-1 TRBV20-1 CSARRGDEQFF
14 TRBJ2-7 TRBV11-2 CASSLTGMSYEQYF
16 TRBJ2-6 TRBV12-3/TRBV12-4 CASSFYRISGANVLTF
13 TRBJ2-6 TRBV19 CATQLSGANVLTF
13 TRBJ1-1 TRBV29-1 CSVGGASNTEAFF
15 TRBJ2-7 TRBV4-1 CASSQSGTGSYEQYF
14 TRBJ2-1 TRBV25-1 CASSEQTVRNEQFF
16 TRBJ2-3 TRBV7-9 CASSSPKGASTDTQYF
16 TRBJ2-2 TRBV6-5 CASSRRTGGRAGELFF
18 TRBJ1-1 TRBV18 CASSPMPGQGRGNTEAFF
15 TRBJ2-5 TRBV20-1 CSARVGLAGQETQYF
21 TRBJ2-5 TRBV7-8 CASSFTSGRNHLVSPQETQYF
13 TRBJ2-2 TRBV28 CASSLPPPGELFF
15 TRBJ2-3 TRBV29-1 CSVGVRSFSTDTQYF
14 TRBJ1-2 TRBV18 CASSPGGVGYGYTF
13 TRBJ2-4 TRBV3-1 CASSQTTVSDSYF
14 TRBJ2-5 TRBV30 CAWSGGVSQETQYF
17 TRBJ2-5 TRBV6-6 CASSWSGLAGGQETQYF
12 TRBJ1-2 TRBV20-1 CSARDGYYGYTF
11 TRBJ1-5 TRBV20-1 CSASPGQPQHF
11 TRBJ2-5 TRBV7-6 CASSLGKAQYF
13 TRBJ1-2 TRBV12-3/TRBV12-4 CASRQRQGARYTF
13 TRBJ2-7 TRBV5-4 CASSRDRGQEQYF
15 TRBJ1-5 TRBV28 CASSYIGQSNQPQHF
16 TRBJ2-1 TRBV20-1 CSARDVLAGAPNEQFF
15 TRBJ2-1 TRBV4-1 CASSQERQADNEQFF
14 TRBJ1-2 TRBV30 CAWSHLQGAFGYTF
15 TRBJ1-1 TRBV14 CASSQQGALGTEAFF
15 TRBJ2-1 TRBV18 CASSPLPGQGNEQFF
13 TRBJ2-1 TRBV24-1 CATSDPDWNEQFF
13 TRBJ2-7 TRBV2 CASSGTLRYEQYF
14 TRBJ2-2 TRBV29-1 CSVGSSLNTGELFF